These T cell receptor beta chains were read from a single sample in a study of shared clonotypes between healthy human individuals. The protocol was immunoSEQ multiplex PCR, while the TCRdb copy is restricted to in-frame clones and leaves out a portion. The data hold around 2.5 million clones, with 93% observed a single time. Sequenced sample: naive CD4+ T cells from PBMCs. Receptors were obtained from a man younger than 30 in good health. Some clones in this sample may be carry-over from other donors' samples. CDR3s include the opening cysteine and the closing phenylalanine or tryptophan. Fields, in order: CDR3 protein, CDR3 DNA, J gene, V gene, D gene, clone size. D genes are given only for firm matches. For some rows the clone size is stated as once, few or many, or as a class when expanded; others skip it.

CDR3 protein: CASGAGGTDTQYF; CDR3 DNA: TGTGCCTCCGGGGCAGGGGGTACAGATACGCAGTATTTT; J gene: TRBJ2-3; V gene: TRBV7-6; D gene: TRBD1; clone size: -
CDR3 protein: CACGGSFTEQYF; CDR3 DNA: TGTGCCTGCGGGGGCTCCTTTACGGAGCAGTACTTC; J gene: TRBJ2-7; V gene: TRBV28; D gene: -; clone size: once
CDR3 protein: CASSQVGGNQPQHF; CDR3 DNA: TGCGCCAGCAGCCAGGTAGGCGGCAATCAGCCCCAGCATTTT; J gene: TRBJ1-5; V gene: TRBV4-1; D gene: -; clone size: -
CDR3 protein: CASSVEASSYNEQFF; CDR3 DNA: TGTGCCAGCAGCGTAGAGGCTAGCTCCTACAATGAGCAGTTCTTC; J gene: TRBJ2-1; V gene: TRBV9; D gene: -; clone size: -
CDR3 protein: CASSFLPSADTQYF; CDR3 DNA: TGTGCCAGCAGCTTCCTGCCGTCAGCAGATACGCAGTATTTT; J gene: TRBJ2-3; V gene: TRBV7-2; D gene: -; clone size: -
CDR3 protein: CASSLLRAGTHNEQFF; CDR3 DNA: TGTGCCAGCAGTCTCCTGAGGGCGGGAACCCACAATGAGCAGTTCTTC; J gene: TRBJ2-1; V gene: TRBV28; D gene: -; clone size: -
CDR3 protein: CASSGLGYEQYF; CDR3 DNA: TGTGCCAGCAGTGGATTGGGCTACGAGCAGTACTTC; J gene: TRBJ2-7; V gene: TRBV2; D gene: -; clone size: -
CDR3 protein: CSVERIRGKRLAGLGETQYF; CDR3 DNA: TGCAGCGTTGAAAGAATACGGGGGAAAAGACTAGCGGGGTTAGGAGAGACCCAGTACTTC; J gene: TRBJ2-5; V gene: TRBV29-1; D gene: TRBD2; clone size: -
CDR3 protein: CASNWRGQETQYF; CDR3 DNA: TGTGCCTCAAACTGGAGGGGGCAAGAGACCCAGTACTTC; J gene: TRBJ2-5; V gene: TRBV6-6; D gene: -; clone size: -
CDR3 protein: CAIQGAGYGYTF; CDR3 DNA: TGTGCCATCCAGGGGGCCGGCTATGGCTACACCTTC; J gene: TRBJ1-2; V gene: TRBV28; D gene: TRBD1; clone size: once
CDR3 protein: CAIRVGFEAFF; CDR3 DNA: TGTGCCATCAGAGTGGGTTTTGAAGCTTTCTTT; J gene: TRBJ1-1; V gene: TRBV10-3; D gene: -; clone size: few
CDR3 protein: CASSVVQGSSYNEQFF; CDR3 DNA: TGTGCCAGCAGCGTAGTTCAGGGAAGCTCCTACAATGAGCAGTTCTTC; J gene: TRBJ2-1; V gene: TRBV9; D gene: -; clone size: once
CDR3 protein: CASSLGAGGTDTQYF; CDR3 DNA: TGTGCCAGCAGCTTGGGCGCGGGCGGCACAGATACGCAGTATTTT; J gene: TRBJ2-3; V gene: TRBV7-3; D gene: -; clone size: -
CDR3 protein: CASSFLPGTNNQPQHF; CDR3 DNA: TGTGCCAGCAGTTTTCTTCCCGGGACAAACAATCAGCCCCAGCATTTT; J gene: TRBJ1-5; V gene: TRBV5-5; D gene: -; clone size: once
CDR3 protein: CASSFPGPYNEQFF; CDR3 DNA: TGTGCCAGCAGCTTCCCCGGGCCCTACAATGAGCAGTTCTTC; J gene: TRBJ2-1; V gene: TRBV7-9; D gene: -; clone size: -
CDR3 protein: CASSYTTGTATTEAFF; CDR3 DNA: TGCGCCAGCAGCTACACTACCGGGACAGCGACGACTGAAGCTTTCTTT; J gene: TRBJ1-1; V gene: TRBV5-1; D gene: TRBD1; clone size: -